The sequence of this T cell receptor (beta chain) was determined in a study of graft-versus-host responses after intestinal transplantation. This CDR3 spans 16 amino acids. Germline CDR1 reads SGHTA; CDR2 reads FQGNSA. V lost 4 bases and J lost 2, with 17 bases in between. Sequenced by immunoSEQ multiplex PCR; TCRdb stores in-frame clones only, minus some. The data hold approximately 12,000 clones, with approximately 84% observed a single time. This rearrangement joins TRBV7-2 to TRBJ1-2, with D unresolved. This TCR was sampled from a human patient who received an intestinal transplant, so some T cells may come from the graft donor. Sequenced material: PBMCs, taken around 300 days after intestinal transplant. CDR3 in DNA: TGTGCCAGCAGCTCGCTGCCTGTGTACCCAAACTATGGCTACACCTTC. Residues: CASSSLPVYPNYGYTF.